The clone carrying this T cell receptor beta chain has more than one count but fewer than ten. The antigen remains unidentified. TCRdb reprocessed the reads via MiXCR and lists one record per CDR3 protein. The sample carries fewer than 850,000 distinct CDR3 sequences, under 35% recorded once. This record belongs to a study of T cell repertoires in cytomegalovirus infection. Study summary: TCR beta signatures that were public indicated CMV infection and matching HLA type. Study-wide findings and caveats: CMV carriers having the relevant HLA were flagged by cumulative public TCR beta family frequency. HLA-C-restricted CMV-specific TCR beta clonotypes were dominant in the ex vivo response.

Material: cultured CD8+ T cells from PBMCs, obtained from culture after CMV antigen stimulation. The source of this sequence is a human donor in good health (CMV status not recorded). Some clones in this sample may be carry-over from other donors' samples.

The CDR3 is CASSPSTKINQPQHF. DNA of the CDR3: TGTGCCAGCAGCCCATCGACCAAAATCAATCAGCCCCAGCATTTT. The V gene is TRBV7-9, the J gene TRBJ1-5; D uncertain. Trimming removed 5 bases at V and 3 bases at J, with 14 bases between. The CDR3 runs 15 residues. The germline gives CDR1 SEHNR, CDR2 FQNEAQ (reference sequence).